This TCR beta chain was retrieved from a study of T-cell memory formation after mild COVID-19 listed by TCRdb under 2021. Notes on the research overall: TCR sequence clusters from the two donors were largely donor specific. Longitudinal TCRalpha and TCRbeta repertoire sequencing tracked T-cell clones expanding and contracting after mild COVID-19 in two donors. The cohort comprised two young, previously healthy adult volunteers, one female and one male. Broader findings and caveats from the paper: The study covered only a couple of mild cases, and larger cohorts including severe cases with pre-infection samples were considered necessary. Some responding clones were detected in pre-infection memory, which suggested that pre-existing cross-reactive memory T cells had joined the SARS-CoV-2 response. Clones that contracted from day 15 to 85 showed balanced CD4/CD8 phenotypes, whereas a second wave of clones that expanded from day 15 to 37 leaned towards CD4+. Contracting CD4+ clones turned up mainly in the CM and EM memory subsets, whereas EMRA was where CD8+ clones were enriched. Whether the second-wave clones peaking on day 37 were SARS-CoV-2 specific was not confirmed.

The germline V gene specifies MGHRA as CDR1 and YSYEKL as CDR2. The germline ends are 12 bases apart after V is trimmed by 0 bases and J by 0 bases. The CDR3, from cysteine to phenylalanine, totals 16 residues. This entry keeps only the CDR3 DNA: 48 bases, framed from base 1. This clonotype came up a few times. Its binding antigen is unknown. Per-nucleotide qualities are absent, and no much larger clonotype sits a single base away. For sequencing, an Illumina NovaSeq 6000 was employed. Using 5'RACE with constant-segment primers, TCRalpha and TCRbeta cDNA libraries were constructed, with sample barcodes and unique molecular identifiers added in the process. RNA was extracted from every sample with Trizol reagent. The libraries were amplified in two PCR steps, and the second step added a second sample barcode and Illumina TruSeq adapters. Sequencing of libraries was performed on an Illumina NovaSeq with 2 x 150 bp paired-end reads. The authors' analysis ran thus. Reads were demultiplexed and collapsed into UMI-guided consensus sequences with migec v1.2.7. Using mixcr v2.1.11, the UMI consensuses were aligned to TRA and TRB V and J templates and assembled into clonotypes. Clonotypes were classified as expanded or contracted when called significant by both edgeR and NoisET, with noise models trained on biological replicates. For edgeR calls, a false discovery rate-adjusted p below 0.01 and a log2 fold-change threshold of 1 were applied. As an exploratory analysis of dynamics, PCA with hierarchical clustering was applied to max-normalized trajectories of the 1000 most abundant clonotypes. Separately sequenced CD4+ and CD8+ repertoires were used to assign a CD4 or CD8 phenotype to each responding clone. The public reads were run again by TCRdb, first through fastp at Q25 and then through MiXCR, and only productive beta chains were kept. Identical CDR3 protein sequences are pooled into one entry, listed with their most common genes and DNA. TCRdb, not the authors, supplied the V and J calls. In all, the sample holds under 110,000 distinct CDR3 sequences, and 9.5% to 15% of those were seen once. The top ten constitute around 25% of the sample.

Ficoll-Paque density gradient centrifugation was used to isolate PBMCs. Here the chain combines TRBV4-1 and TRBJ2-7; the D gene identity is not certain. The sequenced sample consisted of PBMCs or a T cell subset sorted from them (not recorded which). The TCR originated in an adult woman who had mild COVID-19 (a few samples of this study predate the infection). The sample titles of this study are shuffled in the database, so cell type and time point are left out; the donor was told from shared clones. The nucleotides read TGCGCCAGCAGCCAAGACGTCGGCGGTAGCTCCTACGAGCAGTACTTC. Translation gives CASSQDVGGSSYEQYF.